The present entry profiles one T cell receptor beta chain with its context. Its antigen is unknown. V dropped 8 bases and J dropped 7; count of bases not matched to a gene: 16. The V gene's germline CDR1 is SQVTM and CDR2 ANQGSEA. The CDR3 has 15 residues. The entry originates in a study of cytomegalovirus exposure and HLA in healthy donors. Primers: 60 Vbeta forward and 13 Jbeta reverse. Using immunoSEQ multiplex PCR, the repertoire was profiled, and TCRdb retains in-frame clones only, with some absent. This sample's table has around 100,000 clones. Study results and caveats: An analysis that was carried out later associated approximately 15,000 TCR beta sequences with HLA alleles at 0.05 false discovery rate. There were a few CMV-associated chains whose specificity for CMV antigens was confirmed in vitro. Most TCR beta V segments were productive about 90% or about 30% of the time in an earlier analysis. Presence/absence analyses took donor sequencing depth as roughly uniform.

The J gene is TRBJ2-2, the V gene TRBV29-1; 7 bases agree with TRBD2. The source material was PBMCs. The receptor's source is a man aged 35 to 55 in good health and CMV-seropositive. This chain's CDR3 is CSTSSGEGGVGELFF. CDR3 sequence (DNA): TGCAGCACCTCCTCCGGGGAGGGTGGGGTCGGGGAGCTGTTTTTT.